The text below deals with one T cell receptor beta chain. Its antigen is undetermined. The record originates from a study of T cell responses to AZD1222 COVID-19 vaccine. Study-wide findings and caveats: Repertoires were collected only later (after the peak T cell response had occurred).

Germline trimming cut 0 bases from V and 5 bases from J; bases unmatched to any gene: 5. Germline V lookup: CDR1 MNHEY, CDR2 SVGEGT. CDR3 length: 16 residues. Generated by immunoSEQ multiplex PCR, the TCRdb table keeps only in-frame clones and is missing some. The repertoire holds 150,000 to 200,000 clones, with more than 75% as singletons. The material was peripheral blood, obtained 28 days after the second AZD1222 dose. The rearrangement uses TRBV6-2 or TRBV6-3 and TRBJ2-1, with 9 bases lining up with TRBD2. The TCR was taken from an adult who received the AZD1222 COVID-19 vaccine. CDR3 coding DNA: TGTGCCAGCAGTTACTCTGGGCTAGCGGGGAACAATGAGCAGTTCTTC. This codes for CASSYSGLAGNNEQFF.